Below, one TCR beta chain is given with its context. This sample was taken from a study of blood T cell repertoires in COVID-19. As for the study in general: COVID-19 samples, acute and convalescent, were from the United States, Italy and Spain. PBMCs, B-cell-depleted T cells, or T cells provided the cDNA or gDNA that made up the material.

Trimming pared 4 bases from V and 6 bases from J, leaving 16 bases between. This CDR3 region has 15 residues. Germline V CDR1 and CDR2: MDHEN, SYDVKM. Here immunoSEQ multiplex PCR was the method, and the copy in TCRdb shows in-frame clones only, minus some. In the table there are tens of thousands of clones, under 85% of which are singletons. V and J are TRBV28 and TRBJ1-5; TRBD1 is a possible D gene (6 bases). The sample was peripheral blood. This receptor was obtained from a woman between 65 and 79 years old with acute or convalescent COVID-19. The CDR3 loop is CASSWGDRMGQPQHF. The CDR3 nucleotides read TGTGCCAGCAGTTGGGGAGACAGGATGGGTCAGCCCCAGCATTTT.